The rows below give T cell receptor beta chains drawn from one sample of a study of blood T cell repertoires in COVID-19. Only in-frame clones appear in the TCRdb table, and some are missing; sequencing was by immunoSEQ multiplex PCR. The profile shows around 150,000 clones, about nine tenths of them singletons. Sequenced: peripheral blood. The source of these receptors is a man aged 50 or older with active or convalescent COVID-19. Both conserved end residues are part of each CDR3. Not all rows give a size; the values are once, few, many and, for expanded clones, a class.

CDR3 protein	J gene	clone size	V gene
CASSQSNRGQETQYF	TRBJ2-5	.	TRBV3-1/TRBV3-2
CASSPRQGGNTEAFF	TRBJ1-1	.	TRBV4-2
CASSPSRGPRVNEQFF	TRBJ2-1	.	TRBV19
CATSRDGPSGEQYF	TRBJ2-7	.	TRBV15
CASSGPGQSSGNTIYF	TRBJ1-3	.	TRBV5-4
CASSFFRAGSSYNEQFF	TRBJ2-1	.	TRBV27
CAWSRARQTFTDTQYF	TRBJ2-3	.	TRBV30
CASRRTSGPTGELFF	TRBJ2-2	.	TRBV6-5
CASSLEAGGLNTIYF	TRBJ1-3	.	TRBV5-8
CASSLGGGSYEQYF	TRBJ2-7	once	TRBV13
CASRDRQGLGGELFF	TRBJ2-2	.	TRBV10-2
CASSQSGQGSEQYF	TRBJ2-7	.	TRBV3-1/TRBV3-2
CASSRTSGSGNEQFF	TRBJ2-1	.	TRBV10-2
CASSRTSGDLSYEQYF	TRBJ2-7	.	TRBV18
CASSKAGGGGYTF	TRBJ1-2	.	TRBV6-5
CASSFYERGAPYEQYF	TRBJ2-7	.	TRBV7-2
CASSAHRGQETQYF	TRBJ2-5	.	TRBV11-3
CASSRAGGKGEQYF	TRBJ2-7	.	TRBV9
CATSRDGQHNEKLFF	TRBJ1-4	few	TRBV15
CASSQAQGQPQHF	TRBJ1-5	.	TRBV3-1/TRBV3-2
CASSFGQAQYF	TRBJ2-7	.	TRBV5-1
CASRDSEGNTIYF	TRBJ1-3	.	TRBV2
CASSSSGGGQPQHF	TRBJ1-5	once	TRBV28
CATSRGREVVTDTQYF	TRBJ2-3	.	TRBV15
CATSGGPGLAGEQFF	TRBJ2-1	.	TRBV15
CASSFLRGQETQYF	TRBJ2-5	.	TRBV28
CASSATYREQPQHF	TRBJ1-5	.	TRBV27
CASSLGLAREQYF	TRBJ2-7	.	TRBV7-2
CASSEGYRAHYGYTF	TRBJ1-2	.	TRBV6-1
CASSAGTSGRATGELFF	TRBJ2-2	.	TRBV5-1
CATSRVAASGSRVDTQYF	TRBJ2-3	.	TRBV15
CASSLQGRTSLNEQFF	TRBJ2-1	.	TRBV5-1
CASSWGQGVSGANVLTF	TRBJ2-6	.	TRBV7-9
CASSYRGATDTQYF	TRBJ2-3	.	TRBV6-2/TRBV6-3
CASSNDRGISEAFF	TRBJ1-1	.	TRBV27
CASSIRQGAGAGELFF	TRBJ2-2	once	TRBV19
CASSPGGTSGDNEQFF	TRBJ2-1	.	TRBV7-2
CASRDKTGDEQFF	TRBJ2-1	.	TRBV5-1
CASSDRQKTNEKLFF	TRBJ1-4	few	TRBV6-1
CASSATSGSMYEQFF	TRBJ2-1	.	TRBV9
CASSVKAGGSYNEQFF	TRBJ2-1	.	TRBV9
CASSLTTTGWTDTQYF	TRBJ2-3	.	TRBV7-9
CASSIEGGLGGYTF	TRBJ1-2	.	TRBV19
CASSQADRGDQETQYF	TRBJ2-5	.	TRBV14
CASSLRRNTEAFF	TRBJ1-1	.	TRBV28
CASSSGSQGQETQYF	TRBJ2-5	once	TRBV28
CASSQDTSRDEQFF	TRBJ2-1	.	TRBV3-1/TRBV3-2
CASSPVGALEGTIYF	TRBJ1-3	.	TRBV27
CAISGGQGLTETFF	TRBJ1-1	.	TRBV10-3
CASSMGLAGGRLEQFF	TRBJ2-1	.	TRBV19